These T cell receptor beta chains were read from a single sample in a study of response to subunit inactivated influenza vaccine. TCRdb ran MiXCR on the RT-PCR reads and lists one entry per CDR3 protein. The table includes more than 450,000 distinct CDR3 sequences, approximately 10% detected once. The data also belong to a second study, concerning T cells expressing NK-cell markers.

Here the sequenced sample was PBMCs from blood, taken on the day of vaccination. Receptors originate from a man aged 45-65 years who received an inactivated influenza vaccine. Both conserved end residues are part of each CDR3. The order of the fields is clone size, V gene, D gene, J gene, CDR3 DNA, CDR3 protein. D genes are given only for firm matches. Clone size, where shown, is once, few, many, or a class for clones that have expanded.

many	TRBV12-3/TRBV12-4	TRBD1	TRBJ2-3	TGTGCCAGCAGTTATTCGACAGGGTGGGGCACAGATACGCAGTATTTT	CASSYSTGWGTDTQYF
few	TRBV20-1	TRBD2	TRBJ2-1	TGCAGTCTATTAGCGGGGCACAATGAGCAGTTCTTC	CSLLAGHNEQFF
few	TRBV5-1	TRBD2	TRBJ2-5	TGCGCCAGCAGCTTGGATCTAGCGGGGGGGCAAGAGACCCAGTACTTC	CASSLDLAGGQETQYF
few	TRBV12-3/TRBV12-4	-	TRBJ1-4	TGTGCCAGCAGTGCCCGATCGCTTAATGAAAAACTGTTTTTT	CASSARSLNEKLFF
-	TRBV28	-	TRBJ2-7	TGTGCCAGCAGTGCCCACGGGGGGCGGGGCACCTACGAGCAGTACTTC	CASSAHGGRGTYEQYF
-	TRBV11-2	-	TRBJ2-3	TGTGCCAGCAGCAAGTTAAGCACAGATACGCAGTATTTT	CASSKLSTDTQYF
-	TRBV27	-	TRBJ2-7	TGTGCCAGCAGTTGGGGCGGCGACACTTCCTACGAGCAGTACTTC	CASSWGGDTSYEQYF
-	TRBV20-1	TRBD2	TRBJ2-7	TGCAGTGCCATGACTAGCGGGGGGCAGGAGCAGTACTTC	CSAMTSGGQEQYF
-	TRBV12-3/TRBV12-4	-	TRBJ1-3	TGTGCCAGCAGTTTTTACAGGGAAGACACCATATATTTT	CASSFYREDTIYF
few	TRBV12-3/TRBV12-4	-	TRBJ1-6	TGTGCCAGCAGTTTAGGCCCCGAGGGGGATTCACCCCTCCACTTT	CASSLGPEGDSPLHF
-	TRBV4-2	-	TRBJ2-2	TGTGCCAGCAGCCAAGAAACCGGCCCCGGGGAGCTGTTTTTT	CASSQETGPGELFF
-	TRBV7-2	-	TRBJ2-1	TGTGCCAGCAGCTCCGGGGCGGGGAGATCCTACAATGAGCAGTTCTTC	CASSSGAGRSYNEQFF
many	TRBV7-2	TRBD1	TRBJ1-2	TGTGCCAGCAGCCAAACGGGGACAGGGGCCTATGGCTACACCTTC	CASSQTGTGAYGYTF
few	TRBV28	TRBD2	TRBJ2-5	TGTGCCAGCAGTTTCACCACCTGGACTAGCGGGGATCTTCGGACCCAGTACTTC	CASSFTTWTSGDLRTQYF
-	TRBV12-3/TRBV12-4	-	TRBJ1-1	TGTGCCACCAGTTTTTGGGAGAACACTGAAGCTTTCTTT	CATSFWENTEAFF
few	TRBV4-1	-	TRBJ2-4	TGCGCCAGCAGCCCCGTAGGACAGAAGAAAAACATTCAGTACTTC	CASSPVGQKKNIQYF
few	TRBV6-2/TRBV6-3	-	TRBJ2-7	TGTGCCAGCACCATATCGGGGCCGCGAGGGTACGAGCAGTACTTC	CASTISGPRGYEQYF
-	TRBV4-1	-	TRBJ1-5	TGCGCCAGCAGCCAAGTCCAGGCGAATCAGCCCCAGCATTTT	CASSQVQANQPQHF
-	TRBV5-6	-	TRBJ2-1	TGTGCCAGCAGCGACGGGACGGAGACCTTCAAGCAGTTCTTC	CASSDGTETFKQFF
-	TRBV20-1	TRBD1	TRBJ1-5	TGCAGTGCTAGAGAAAGGGGGCGCCTCGGTCAGCCCCAGCATTTT	CSARERGRLGQPQHF
few	TRBV5-1	TRBD1	TRBJ2-7	TGCGCCAGCAGAAGCGGACAGGGGCACCCCTACGAGCAGTACTTC	CASRSGQGHPYEQYF
-	TRBV15	TRBD1	TRBJ2-5	TGTGCCACCAGCAGCAGCAAACAGGGGGGTGGAGAGACCCAGTACTTC	CATSSSKQGGGETQYF
few	TRBV6-5	-	TRBJ2-3	TGTGCCAGCAGTTACTCTCCGGGGAGGCCTCGCACAGATACGCAGTATTTT	CASSYSPGRPRTDTQYF
few	TRBV20-1	TRBD1	TRBJ2-5	TGCAGTGGACGGACAGGGGGAATCACGAAGACCCAGTACTTC	CSGRTGGITKTQYF
few	TRBV7-9	-	TRBJ1-6	TGTGCCAGCAGCTTAGGTCGGGGGTATAATTCACCCCTCCACTTT	CASSLGRGYNSPLHF
few	TRBV10-3	-	TRBJ2-1	TGTGCCATCAGTGACGTGCGGGAGCAGTTCTTC	CAISDVREQFF
few	TRBV6-5	TRBD2	TRBJ2-3	TGTGCCAGCAGTTACGTCCCAGCGGGAGGGACAGATACGCAGTATTTT	CASSYVPAGGTDTQYF
many	TRBV9	-	TRBJ2-2	TGTGCCAGCAGCGTAGTTTCGTCGGTAGCGGCGAACACCGGGGAGCTGTTTTTT	CASSVVSSVAANTGELFF
few	TRBV6-1	-	TRBJ1-6	TGTGCCAGCAGCGCCAGCCCGGGACGGAATTCACCCCTCCACTTT	CASSASPGRNSPLHF
-	TRBV29-1	TRBD2	TRBJ2-5	TGCAGCGTCATGCTAGCGGGAGGGATGGGGGAGACCCAGTACTTC	CSVMLAGGMGETQYF
many	TRBV20-1	-	TRBJ1-4	TGCAGTGCTAGAGAATCGGGGAATAATGAAAAACTGTTTTTT	CSARESGNNEKLFF
few	TRBV29-1	-	TRBJ1-3	TGCAGCGTTGAAGTGTCGTACGGAAACACCATATATTTT	CSVEVSYGNTIYF
-	TRBV25-1	TRBD1	TRBJ1-5	TGTGCCAGCACCGAACGGGGACAGGGGGTGGGCCAGCCCCAGCATTTT	CASTERGQGVGQPQHF
few	TRBV7-2	-	TRBJ2-5	TGTGCCAGCAGCCCGAACCTCTTTCAAGAGACCCAGTACTTC	CASSPNLFQETQYF
few	TRBV7-7	TRBD1	TRBJ2-1	TGTGCTAGCAGCGAGGGGACAGGGAGGACCAATGAGCAGTTCTTC	CASSEGTGRTNEQFF
few	TRBV6-1	-	TRBJ1-4	TGTGCCAGCACGGATAGAAGGTCGGAAAAACTGTTTTTT	CASTDRRSEKLFF
many	TRBV6-2/TRBV6-3	TRBD2	TRBJ2-1	TGTGCCAGCAGTCTCGGACTAGCGGGTCCGTTCTTC	CASSLGLAGPFF
-	TRBV9	TRBD2	TRBJ2-1	TGTGCCAGCAGCGTAGTTGGCGGGAGCTCCTACAATGAGCAGTTCTTC	CASSVVGGSSYNEQFF
-	TRBV12-3/TRBV12-4	-	TRBJ1-1	TGTGCCAGCAGTTTCCCGAACACTGAAGCTTTCTTT	CASSFPNTEAFF
-	TRBV9	-	TRBJ2-2	TGTGCCAGCAGCGTAGAGGGACAGAACACCGGGGAGCTGTTTTTT	CASSVEGQNTGELFF
-	TRBV20-1	-	TRBJ2-7	TGCAGTGCTAGAGATCGGGGGACCTACGAGCAGTACTTC	CSARDRGTYEQYF
many	TRBV28	-	TRBJ2-1	TGTGCCAGCAGTCCGCTATCCGGCTCCTACAATGAGCAGTTCTTC	CASSPLSGSYNEQFF
-	TRBV7-9	-	TRBJ1-2	TGTGCCAGCAGCCGCTACTATGGCTACACCTTC	CASSRYYGYTF
few	TRBV5-1	TRBD2	TRBJ2-3	TGCGCCAGCAGCTTGGGGTTGACTAGCGGGAACACAGATACGCAGTATTTT	CASSLGLTSGNTDTQYF
-	TRBV15	TRBD1	TRBJ1-4	TGTGCCACCAGCACGAGGGGGCCAGGTGAAAAACTGTTTTTT	CATSTRGPGEKLFF
few	TRBV5-1	-	TRBJ2-2	TGCGCCACCCGAATTGACGCGAACACCGGGGAGCTGTTTTTT	CATRIDANTGELFF
-	TRBV20-1	-	TRBJ2-1	TGCAGTGCAAATGGACAGTCGTCATACAATGAGCAGTTCTTC	CSANGQSSYNEQFF